The T cell receptor (beta chain) described here comes from a study of response to subunit inactivated influenza vaccine. TCRdb recomputed calls from the RT-PCR reads with MiXCR, one row per CDR3 protein. The profile covers around 530,000 distinct CDR3 sequences, with 12% appearing a single time and roughly 10% taken by the ten largest. Regarding the study as a whole: Every seasonal influenza vaccination brings in few new T cells, the authors suggested.

This clonotype was counted a few times. The antigen is unknown. The receptor comes from a man aged 45-65 years who received an inactivated influenza vaccine. The sample consisted of PBMCs from blood, taken on the day of vaccination.

The CDR3 nucleotides are TGCAGTGCTAGAGATCCGACAGTGAGGGACTACAATGAGCAGTTCTTC. Encoded protein: CSARDPTVRDYNEQFF. The chain is built from TRBV20-1 and TRBJ2-1; TRBD1 or TRBD2 may be the D gene (5 bases each). From germline, CDR1 is DFQATT and CDR2 SNEGSKA (reference sequence). With 0 bases removed from V and 3 bases from J, the gap between germline ends came to 15 bases. The CDR3 runs to 16 residues.